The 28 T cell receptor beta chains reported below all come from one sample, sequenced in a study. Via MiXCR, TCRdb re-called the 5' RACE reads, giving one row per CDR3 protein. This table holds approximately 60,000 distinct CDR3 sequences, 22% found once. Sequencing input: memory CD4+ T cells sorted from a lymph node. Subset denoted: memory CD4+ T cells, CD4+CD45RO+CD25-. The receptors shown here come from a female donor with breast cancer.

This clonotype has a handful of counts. The CDR3 DNA reads as TGCAGTGCCTCTAGCGGGAGCCGATCCGAGCAGTACTTC. Translation gives CSASSGSRSEQYF. J is TRBJ2-7 and V is TRBV20-1; 10 bases agree with TRBD2. Germline trimming cut 6 bases from V and 6 bases from J; bases unmatched to any gene: 8. The germline CDR1 and CDR2 sequences are DFQATT and SNEGSKA (reference sequence). This CDR3 is 13 amino acids long.

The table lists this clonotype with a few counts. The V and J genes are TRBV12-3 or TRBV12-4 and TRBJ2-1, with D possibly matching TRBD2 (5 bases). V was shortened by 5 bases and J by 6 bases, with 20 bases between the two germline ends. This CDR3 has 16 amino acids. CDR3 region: CASSPGYDPRPNEQFF. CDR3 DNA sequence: TGTGCCAGCAGTCCGGGGTATGATCCGCGACCCAATGAGCAGTTCTTC.

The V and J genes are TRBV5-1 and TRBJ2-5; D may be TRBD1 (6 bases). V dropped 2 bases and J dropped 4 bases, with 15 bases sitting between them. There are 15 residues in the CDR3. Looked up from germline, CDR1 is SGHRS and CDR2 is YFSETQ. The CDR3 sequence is CASSLGIQGRETQYF. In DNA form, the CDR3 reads TGCGCCAGCAGCTTAGGTATTCAGGGGAGAGAGACCCAGTACTTC. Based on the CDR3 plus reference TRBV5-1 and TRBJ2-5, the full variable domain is KAGVTQTPRYLIKTRGQQVTLSCSPISGHRSVSWYQQTPGQGLQFLFEYFSETQRNKGNFPGRFSGRQFSNSRSEMNVSTLELGDSALYLCASSLGIQGRETQYFGPGTRLLVL.

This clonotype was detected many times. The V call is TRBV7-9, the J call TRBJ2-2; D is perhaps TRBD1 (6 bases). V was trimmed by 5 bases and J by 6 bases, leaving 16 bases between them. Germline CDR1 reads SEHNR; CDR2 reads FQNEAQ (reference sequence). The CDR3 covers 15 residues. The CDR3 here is CASSIGTPRAGELFF. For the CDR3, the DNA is TGTGCCAGCAGCATCGGGACACCTAGAGCCGGGGAGCTGTTTTTT.

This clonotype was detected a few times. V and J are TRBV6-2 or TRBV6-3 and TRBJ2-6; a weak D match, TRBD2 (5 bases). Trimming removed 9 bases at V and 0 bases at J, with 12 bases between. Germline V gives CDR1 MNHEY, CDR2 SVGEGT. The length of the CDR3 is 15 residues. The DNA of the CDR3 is TGTGCCAGTTTCAGCGGTAGCTCTGGGGCCAACGTCCTGACTTTC. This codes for CASFSGSSGANVLTF.

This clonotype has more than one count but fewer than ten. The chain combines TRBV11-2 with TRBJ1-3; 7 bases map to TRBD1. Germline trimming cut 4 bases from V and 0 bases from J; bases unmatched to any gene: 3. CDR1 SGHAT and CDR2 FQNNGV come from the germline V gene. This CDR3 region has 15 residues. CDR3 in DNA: TGTGCCAGCAGCTGGGGACAGTCCTCTGGAAACACCATATATTTT. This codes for CASSWGQSSGNTIYF.

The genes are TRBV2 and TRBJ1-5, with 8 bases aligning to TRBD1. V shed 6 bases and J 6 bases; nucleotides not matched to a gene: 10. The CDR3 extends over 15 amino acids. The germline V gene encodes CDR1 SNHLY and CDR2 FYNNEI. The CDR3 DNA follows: TGTGCCAGCAGGGGCAGGGGGCAAAGGACTCAGCCCCAGCATTTT. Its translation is CASRGRGQRTQPQHF.

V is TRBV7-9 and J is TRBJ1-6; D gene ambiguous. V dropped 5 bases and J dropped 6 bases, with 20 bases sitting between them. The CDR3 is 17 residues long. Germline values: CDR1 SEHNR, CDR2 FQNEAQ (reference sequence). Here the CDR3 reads CASSPLYGRGPNSPLHF. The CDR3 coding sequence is TGTGCCAGCAGCCCCCTCTACGGGAGAGGTCCTAATTCACCCCTCCACTTT. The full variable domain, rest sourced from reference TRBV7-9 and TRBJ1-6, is DTGVSQNPRHKITKRGQNVTFRCDPISEHNRLYWYRQTLGQGPEFLTYFQNEAQLEKSRLLSDRFSAERPKGSFSTLEIQRTEQGDSAMYLCASSPLYGRGPNSPLHFGNGTRLTVT.

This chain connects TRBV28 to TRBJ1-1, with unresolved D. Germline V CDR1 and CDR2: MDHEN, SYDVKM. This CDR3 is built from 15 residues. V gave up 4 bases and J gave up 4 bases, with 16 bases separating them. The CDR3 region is CASSSTRVGGTEAFF. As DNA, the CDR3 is TGTGCCAGCAGTTCGACCCGGGTGGGCGGCACTGAAGCTTTCTTT.

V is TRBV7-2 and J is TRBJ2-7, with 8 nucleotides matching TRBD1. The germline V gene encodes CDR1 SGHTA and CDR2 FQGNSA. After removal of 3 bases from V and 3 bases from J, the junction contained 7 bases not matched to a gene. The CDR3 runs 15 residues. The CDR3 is CASSLSFGQGYEQYF. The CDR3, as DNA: TGTGCCAGCAGCTTGTCGTTTGGACAGGGCTACGAGCAGTACTTC.

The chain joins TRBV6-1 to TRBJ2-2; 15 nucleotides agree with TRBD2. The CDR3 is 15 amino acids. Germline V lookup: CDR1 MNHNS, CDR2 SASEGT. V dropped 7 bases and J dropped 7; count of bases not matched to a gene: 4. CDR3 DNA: TGTGCCAGCACCCCGGGACTAGCGGGGGGCGGGGAGCTGTTTTTT. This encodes CASTPGLAGGGELFF.

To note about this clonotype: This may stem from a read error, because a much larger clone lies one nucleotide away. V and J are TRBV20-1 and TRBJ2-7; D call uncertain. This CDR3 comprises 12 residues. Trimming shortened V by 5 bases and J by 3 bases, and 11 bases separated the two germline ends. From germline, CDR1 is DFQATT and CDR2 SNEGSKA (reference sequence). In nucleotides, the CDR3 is TGCAGTGCTGCTGACACAAGCTACGAGCAGTACTTC. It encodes CSAADTSYEQYF.

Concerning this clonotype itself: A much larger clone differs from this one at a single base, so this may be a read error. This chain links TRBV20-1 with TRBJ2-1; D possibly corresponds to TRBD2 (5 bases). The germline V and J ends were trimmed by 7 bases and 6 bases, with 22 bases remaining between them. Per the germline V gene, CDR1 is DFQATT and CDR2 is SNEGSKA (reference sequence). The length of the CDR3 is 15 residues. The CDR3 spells CSVRVGAGWGNEQFF. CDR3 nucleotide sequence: TGCAGTGTCAGAGTGGGTGCGGGTTGGGGCAATGAGCAGTTCTTC.

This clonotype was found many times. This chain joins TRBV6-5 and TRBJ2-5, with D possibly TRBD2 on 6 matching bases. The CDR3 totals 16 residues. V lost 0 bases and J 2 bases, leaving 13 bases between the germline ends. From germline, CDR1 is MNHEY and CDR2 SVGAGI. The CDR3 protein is CASSYSSRGGQETQYF. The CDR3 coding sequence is TGTGCCAGCAGTTACTCAAGTCGTGGGGGGCAAGAGACCCAGTACTTC.

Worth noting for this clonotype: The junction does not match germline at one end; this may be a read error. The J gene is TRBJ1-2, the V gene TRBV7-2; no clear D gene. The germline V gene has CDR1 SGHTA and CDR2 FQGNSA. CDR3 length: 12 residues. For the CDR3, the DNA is TGTGCCAGCAGCCAGCGTGAGGGAGGCTACATCTTC. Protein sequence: CASSQREGGYIF.

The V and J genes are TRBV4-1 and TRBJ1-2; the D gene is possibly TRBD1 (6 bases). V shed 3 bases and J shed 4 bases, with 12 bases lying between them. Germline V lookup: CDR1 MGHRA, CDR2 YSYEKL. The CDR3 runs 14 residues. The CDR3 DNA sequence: TGCGCCAGCAGCCACGAGACAGGACCCTATGGCTACACCTTC. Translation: CASSHETGPYGYTF.

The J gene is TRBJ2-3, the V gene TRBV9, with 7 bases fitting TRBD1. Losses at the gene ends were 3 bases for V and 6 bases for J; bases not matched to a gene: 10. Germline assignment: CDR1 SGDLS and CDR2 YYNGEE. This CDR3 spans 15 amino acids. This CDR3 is CASSATGSHGDTQYF. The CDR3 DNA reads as TGTGCCAGCAGCGCGACAGGGTCCCACGGGGATACGCAGTATTTT.

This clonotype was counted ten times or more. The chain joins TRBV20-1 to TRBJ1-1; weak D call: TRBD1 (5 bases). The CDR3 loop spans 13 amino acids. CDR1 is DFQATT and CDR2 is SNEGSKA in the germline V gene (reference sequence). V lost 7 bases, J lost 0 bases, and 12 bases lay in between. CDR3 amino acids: CSVTRDLNTEAFF. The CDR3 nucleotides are TGCAGTGTTACCCGGGACCTGAACACTGAAGCTTTCTTT.

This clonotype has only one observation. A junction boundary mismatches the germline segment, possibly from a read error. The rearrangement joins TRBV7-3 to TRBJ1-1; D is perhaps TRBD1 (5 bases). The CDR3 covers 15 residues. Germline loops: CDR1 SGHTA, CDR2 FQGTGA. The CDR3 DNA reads TGTGCCTGCAGTTCTCAGGGCGGCTGGACCACTGAAGCTTTCTTT. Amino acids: CACSSQGGWTTEAFF.

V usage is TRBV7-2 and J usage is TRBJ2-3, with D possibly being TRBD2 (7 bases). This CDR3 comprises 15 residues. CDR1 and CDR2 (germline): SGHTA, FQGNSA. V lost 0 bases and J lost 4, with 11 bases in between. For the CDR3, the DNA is TGTGCCAGCAGCTTAGCAGGGGGGGGCTCAGATACGCAGTATTTT. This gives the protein CASSLAGGGSDTQYF.

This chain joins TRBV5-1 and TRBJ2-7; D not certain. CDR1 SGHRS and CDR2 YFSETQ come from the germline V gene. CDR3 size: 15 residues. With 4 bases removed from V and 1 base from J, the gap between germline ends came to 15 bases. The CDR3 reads CASSLTDGLSYEQYF. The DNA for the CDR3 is TGCGCCAGCAGCCTTACTGACGGTTTATCCTACGAGCAGTACTTC.

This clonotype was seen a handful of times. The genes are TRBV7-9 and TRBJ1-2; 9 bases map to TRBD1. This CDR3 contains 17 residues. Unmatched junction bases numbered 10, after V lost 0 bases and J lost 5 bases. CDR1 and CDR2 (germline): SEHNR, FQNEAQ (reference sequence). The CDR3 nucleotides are TGTGCCAGCAGCTTAGCTACCGGACAGGGGATGTTTTATGGCTACACCTTC. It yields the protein CASSLATGQGMFYGYTF. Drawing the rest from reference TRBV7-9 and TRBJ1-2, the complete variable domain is DTGVSQNPRHKITKRGQNVTFRCDPISEHNRLYWYRQTLGQGPEFLTYFQNEAQLEKSRLLSDRFSAERPKGSFSTLEIQRTEQGDSAMYLCASSLATGQGMFYGYTFGSGTRLTVV.

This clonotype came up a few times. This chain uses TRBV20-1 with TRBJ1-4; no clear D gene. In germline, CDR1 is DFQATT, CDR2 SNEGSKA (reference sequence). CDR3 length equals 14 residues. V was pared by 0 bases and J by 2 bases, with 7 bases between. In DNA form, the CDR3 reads TGCAGTGCTAGAGATCCTCGGACTAATGAAAAACTGTTTTTT. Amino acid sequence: CSARDPRTNEKLFF.

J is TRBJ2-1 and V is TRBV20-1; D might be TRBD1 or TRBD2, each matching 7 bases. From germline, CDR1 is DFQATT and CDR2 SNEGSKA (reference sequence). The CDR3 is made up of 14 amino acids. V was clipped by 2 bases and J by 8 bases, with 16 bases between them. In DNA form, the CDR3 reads TGCAGTGCTAGACCCCCCCAGGGGGGGGATGAGCAGTTCTTC. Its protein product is CSARPPQGGDEQFF.

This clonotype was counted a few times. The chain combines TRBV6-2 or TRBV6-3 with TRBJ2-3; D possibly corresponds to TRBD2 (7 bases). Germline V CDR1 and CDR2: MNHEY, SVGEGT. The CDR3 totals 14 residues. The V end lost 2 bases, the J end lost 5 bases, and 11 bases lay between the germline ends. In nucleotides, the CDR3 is TGTGCCAGCAGTTACGGGGGGGGCCAAGATACGCAGTATTTT. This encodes CASSYGGGQDTQYF.

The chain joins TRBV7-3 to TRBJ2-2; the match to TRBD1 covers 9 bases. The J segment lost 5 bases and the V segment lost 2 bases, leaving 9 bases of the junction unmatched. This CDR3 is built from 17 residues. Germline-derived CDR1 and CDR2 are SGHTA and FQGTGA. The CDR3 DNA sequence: TGTGCCAGCAGCTTAGCAGGGGGACAGGGCCCAACCGGGGAGCTGTTTTTT. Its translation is CASSLAGGQGPTGELFF.

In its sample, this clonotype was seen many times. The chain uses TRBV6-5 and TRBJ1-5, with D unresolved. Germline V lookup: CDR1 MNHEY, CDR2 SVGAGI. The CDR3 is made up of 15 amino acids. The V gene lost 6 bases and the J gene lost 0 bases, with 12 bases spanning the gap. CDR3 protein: CASSRNWYSNQPQHF. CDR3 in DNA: TGTGCCAGCAGCCGTAACTGGTATAGCAATCAGCCCCAGCATTTT.

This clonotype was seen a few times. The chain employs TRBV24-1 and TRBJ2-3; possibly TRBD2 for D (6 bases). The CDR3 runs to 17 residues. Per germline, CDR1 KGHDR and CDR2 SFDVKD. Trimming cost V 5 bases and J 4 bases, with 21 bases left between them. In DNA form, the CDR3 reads TGTGCCACCAGTGCTATTACCCCCGGGAGTCTCGCAGATACGCAGTATTTT. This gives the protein CATSAITPGSLADTQYF.